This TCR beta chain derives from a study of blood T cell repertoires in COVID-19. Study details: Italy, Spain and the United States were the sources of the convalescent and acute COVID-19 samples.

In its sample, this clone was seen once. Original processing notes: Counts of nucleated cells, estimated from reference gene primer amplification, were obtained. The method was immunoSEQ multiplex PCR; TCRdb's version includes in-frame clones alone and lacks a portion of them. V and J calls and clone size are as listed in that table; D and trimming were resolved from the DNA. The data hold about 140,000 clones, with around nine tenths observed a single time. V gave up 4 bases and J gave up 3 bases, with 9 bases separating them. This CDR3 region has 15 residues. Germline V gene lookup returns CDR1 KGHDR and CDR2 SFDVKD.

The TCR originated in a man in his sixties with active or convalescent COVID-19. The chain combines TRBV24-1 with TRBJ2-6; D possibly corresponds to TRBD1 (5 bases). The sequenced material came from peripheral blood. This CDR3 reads CATSEQGHGANVLTF. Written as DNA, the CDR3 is TGTGCCACCAGTGAGCAGGGTCATGGGGCCAACGTCCTGACTTTC.